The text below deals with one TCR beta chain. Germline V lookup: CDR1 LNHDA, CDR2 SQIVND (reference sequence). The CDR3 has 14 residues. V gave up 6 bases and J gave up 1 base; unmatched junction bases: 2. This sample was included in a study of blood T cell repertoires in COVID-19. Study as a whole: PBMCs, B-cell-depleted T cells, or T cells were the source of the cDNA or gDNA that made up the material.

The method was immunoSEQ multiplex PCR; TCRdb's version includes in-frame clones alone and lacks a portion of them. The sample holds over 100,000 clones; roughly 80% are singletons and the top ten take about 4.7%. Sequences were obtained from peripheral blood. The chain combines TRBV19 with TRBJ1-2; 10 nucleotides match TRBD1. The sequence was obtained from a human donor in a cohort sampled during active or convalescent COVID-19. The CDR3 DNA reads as TGTGCCAGTAGGAGGACAGGGGGTAACTATGGCTACACCTTC. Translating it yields CASRRTGGNYGYTF.